This T cell receptor beta chain was documented in a study of T cells in localized non-small cell lung cancer. Points from the study as a whole: Only one tumor region was sequenced, so heterogeneity remains possible. Among blood samples, higher T cell density accompanied longer overall survival. Appearing in adjacent lung were a median roughly 60 of the top 100 tumor clones. Tumor trailed uninvolved adjacent lung in T cell clonality, which peaked there.

Using immunoSEQ multiplex PCR, the repertoire was profiled, and TCRdb retains in-frame clones only, with some absent. Here the sample spans over a thousand clones, 22% being singletons. V was clipped by 4 bases and J by 2 bases; unmatched bases: 21. This CDR3 has 22 amino acids. The germline V gene encodes CDR1 LNHDA and CDR2 SQIVND (reference sequence). Note on this clone: The antigen is not known.

The TCR originated in a man aged 35-75 years with stage II lung adenocarcinoma. The V gene is TRBV19, the J gene TRBJ2-5; 14 nucleotides align to TRBD2. The source material was normal lung tissue next to the tumor, sampled before any cancer treatment. The CDR3 nucleotides read TGTGCCAGTAGTAAAACCAGAGACCTATTCGGGACTAGCGGGAGTGAGCAAGAGACCCAGTACTTC. Its translation: CASSKTRDLFGTSGSEQETQYF.